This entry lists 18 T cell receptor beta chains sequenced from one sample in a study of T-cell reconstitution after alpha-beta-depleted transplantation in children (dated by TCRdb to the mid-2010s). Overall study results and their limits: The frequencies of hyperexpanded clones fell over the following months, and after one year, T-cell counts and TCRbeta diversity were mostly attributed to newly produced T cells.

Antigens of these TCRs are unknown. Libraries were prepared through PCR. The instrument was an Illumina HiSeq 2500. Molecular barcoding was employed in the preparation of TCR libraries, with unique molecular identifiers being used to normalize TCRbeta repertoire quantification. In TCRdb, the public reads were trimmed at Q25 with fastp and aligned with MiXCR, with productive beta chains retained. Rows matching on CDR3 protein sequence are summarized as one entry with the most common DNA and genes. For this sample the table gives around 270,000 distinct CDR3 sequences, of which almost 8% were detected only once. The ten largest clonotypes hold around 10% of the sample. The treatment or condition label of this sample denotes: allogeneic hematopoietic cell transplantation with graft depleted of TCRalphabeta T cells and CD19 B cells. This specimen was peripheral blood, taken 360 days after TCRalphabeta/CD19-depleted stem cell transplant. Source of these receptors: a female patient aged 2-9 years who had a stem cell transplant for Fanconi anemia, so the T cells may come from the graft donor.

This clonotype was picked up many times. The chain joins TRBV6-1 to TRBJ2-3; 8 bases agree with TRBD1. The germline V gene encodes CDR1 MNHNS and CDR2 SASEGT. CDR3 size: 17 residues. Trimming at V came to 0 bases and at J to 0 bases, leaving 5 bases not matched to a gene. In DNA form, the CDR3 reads TGTGCCAGCAGTGAAGCCACCGGGACAGGAAGCACAGATACGCAGTATTTT. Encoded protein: CASSEATGTGSTDTQYF.

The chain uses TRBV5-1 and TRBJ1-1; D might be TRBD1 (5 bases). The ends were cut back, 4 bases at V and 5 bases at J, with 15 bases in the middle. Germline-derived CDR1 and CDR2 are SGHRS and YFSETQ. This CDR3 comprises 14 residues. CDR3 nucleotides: TGCGCCAGCAGCGGGGGGGGACGGTGGACTGAAGCTTTCTTT. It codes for CASSGGGRWTEAFF.

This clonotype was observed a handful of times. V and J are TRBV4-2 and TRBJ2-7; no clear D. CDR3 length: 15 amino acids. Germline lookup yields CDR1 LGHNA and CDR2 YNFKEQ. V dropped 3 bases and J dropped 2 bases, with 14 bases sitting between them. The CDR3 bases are TGTGCCAGCAGCCAGGTCGGCAGGTCCCCCTACGAGCAGTACTTC. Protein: CASSQVGRSPYEQYF.

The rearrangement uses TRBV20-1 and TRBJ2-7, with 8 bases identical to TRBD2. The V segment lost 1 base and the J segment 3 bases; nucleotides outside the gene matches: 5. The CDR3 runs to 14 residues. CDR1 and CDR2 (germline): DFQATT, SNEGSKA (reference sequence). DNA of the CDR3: TGCAGTGCTAGAGGGTTAGCGGGAAGCTACGAGCAGTACTTC. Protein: CSARGLAGSYEQYF.

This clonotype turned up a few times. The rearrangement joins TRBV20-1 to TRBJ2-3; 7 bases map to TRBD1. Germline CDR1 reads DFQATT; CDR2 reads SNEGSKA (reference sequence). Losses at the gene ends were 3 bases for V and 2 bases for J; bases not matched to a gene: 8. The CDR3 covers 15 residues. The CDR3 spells CSASGPRGPTDTQYF. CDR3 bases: TGCAGTGCTAGTGGCCCAAGGGGGCCCACAGATACGCAGTATTTT.

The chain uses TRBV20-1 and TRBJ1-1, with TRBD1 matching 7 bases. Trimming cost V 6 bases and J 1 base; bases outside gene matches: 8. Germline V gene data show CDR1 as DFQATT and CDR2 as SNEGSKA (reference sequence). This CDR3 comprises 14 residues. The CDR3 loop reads CSAARGQPNTEAFF. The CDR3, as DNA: TGCAGTGCCGCTAGGGGACAGCCGAACACTGAAGCTTTCTTT.

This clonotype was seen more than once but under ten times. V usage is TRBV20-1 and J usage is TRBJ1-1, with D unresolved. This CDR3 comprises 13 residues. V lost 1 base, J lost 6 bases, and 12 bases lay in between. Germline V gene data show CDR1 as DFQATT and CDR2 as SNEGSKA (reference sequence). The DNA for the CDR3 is TGCAGTGCTAGAGCGGGTTGGGAACCTGAAGCTTTCTTT. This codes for CSARAGWEPEAFF.

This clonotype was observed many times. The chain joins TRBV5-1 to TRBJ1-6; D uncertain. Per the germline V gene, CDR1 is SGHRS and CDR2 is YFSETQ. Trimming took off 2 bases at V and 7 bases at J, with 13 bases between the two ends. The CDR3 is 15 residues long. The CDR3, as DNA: TGCGCCAGCAGCTTTGGTGTCGACAAGAATTCACCCCTCCACTTT. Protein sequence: CASSFGVDKNSPLHF.

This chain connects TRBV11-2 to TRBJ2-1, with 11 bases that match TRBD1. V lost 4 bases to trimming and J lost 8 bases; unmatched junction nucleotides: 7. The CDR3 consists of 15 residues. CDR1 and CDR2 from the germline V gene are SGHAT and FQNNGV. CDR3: CASSSAGTGGHEQFF. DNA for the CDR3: TGTGCCAGCAGCTCGGCCGGGACAGGGGGGCATGAGCAGTTCTTC.

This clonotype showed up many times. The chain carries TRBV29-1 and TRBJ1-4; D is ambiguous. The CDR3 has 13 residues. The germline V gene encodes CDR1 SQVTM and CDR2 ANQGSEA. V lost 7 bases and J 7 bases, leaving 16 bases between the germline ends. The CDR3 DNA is TGCAGCGGGAGGGAGCCGGGGAGTGAAAAACTGTTTTTT. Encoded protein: CSGREPGSEKLFF. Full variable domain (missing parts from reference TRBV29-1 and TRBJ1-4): SAVISQKPSRDICQRGTSLTIQCQVDSQVTMMFWYRQQPGQSLTLIATANQGSEATYESGFVIDKFPISRPNLTFSTLTVSNMSPEDSSIYLCSGREPGSEKLFFGSGTQLSVL.

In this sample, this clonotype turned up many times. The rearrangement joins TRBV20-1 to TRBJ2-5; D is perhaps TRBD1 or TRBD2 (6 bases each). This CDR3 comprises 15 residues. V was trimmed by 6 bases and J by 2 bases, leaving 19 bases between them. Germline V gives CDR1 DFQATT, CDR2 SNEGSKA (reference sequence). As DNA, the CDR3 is TGCAGTGCCAACTGGGGGGCTTCTCGGCAAGAGACCCAGTACTTC. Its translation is CSANWGASRQETQYF.

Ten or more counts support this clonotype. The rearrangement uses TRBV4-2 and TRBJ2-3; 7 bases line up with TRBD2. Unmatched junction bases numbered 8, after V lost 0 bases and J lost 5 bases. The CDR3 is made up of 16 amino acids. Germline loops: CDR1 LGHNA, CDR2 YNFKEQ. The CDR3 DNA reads TGTGCCAGCAGCCAAGAATCCGGGAGGATGGGAGATACGCAGTATTTT. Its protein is CASSQESGRMGDTQYF.

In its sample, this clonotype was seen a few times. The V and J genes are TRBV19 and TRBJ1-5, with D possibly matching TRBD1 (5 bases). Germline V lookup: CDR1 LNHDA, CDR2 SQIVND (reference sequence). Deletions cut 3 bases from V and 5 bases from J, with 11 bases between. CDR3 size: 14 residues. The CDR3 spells CASSMGGVYQPQHF. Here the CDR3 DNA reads TGTGCCAGTAGTATGGGAGGGGTCTATCAGCCCCAGCATTTT. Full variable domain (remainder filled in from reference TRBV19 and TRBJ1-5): DGGITQSPKYLFRKEGQNVTLSCEQNLNHDAMYWYRQDPGQGLRLIYYSQIVNDFQKGDIAEGYSVSREKKESFPLTVTSAQKNPTAFYLCASSMGGVYQPQHFGDGTRLSIL.

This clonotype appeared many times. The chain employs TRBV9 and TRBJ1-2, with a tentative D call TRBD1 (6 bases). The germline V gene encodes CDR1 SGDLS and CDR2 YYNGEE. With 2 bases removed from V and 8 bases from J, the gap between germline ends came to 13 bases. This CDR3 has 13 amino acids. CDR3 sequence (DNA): TGTGCCAGCAGCGTTACAGGGATAGGGGGCTACACCTTC. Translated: CASSVTGIGGYTF.

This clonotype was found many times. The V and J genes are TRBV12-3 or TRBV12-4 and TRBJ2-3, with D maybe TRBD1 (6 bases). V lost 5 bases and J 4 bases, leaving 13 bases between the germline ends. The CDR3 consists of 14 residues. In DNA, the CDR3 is TGTGCCAGCAGTCTAAGGACAGTCGCAGATACGCAGTATTTT. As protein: CASSLRTVADTQYF.

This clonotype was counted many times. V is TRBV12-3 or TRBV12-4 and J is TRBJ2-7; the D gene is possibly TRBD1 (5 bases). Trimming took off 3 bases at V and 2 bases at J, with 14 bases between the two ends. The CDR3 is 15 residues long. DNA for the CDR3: TGTGCCAGCAGTTTGGGCCAGGGCAACACCTACGAGCAGTACTTC. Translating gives CASSLGQGNTYEQYF.

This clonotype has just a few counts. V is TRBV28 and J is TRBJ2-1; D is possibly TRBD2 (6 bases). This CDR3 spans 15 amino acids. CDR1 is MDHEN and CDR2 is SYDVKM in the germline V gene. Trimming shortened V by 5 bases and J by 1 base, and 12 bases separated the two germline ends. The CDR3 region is CASSPGLLSYNEQFF. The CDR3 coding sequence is TGTGCCAGCAGTCCGGGACTCCTATCCTACAATGAGCAGTTCTTC. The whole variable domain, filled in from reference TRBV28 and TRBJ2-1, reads DVKVTQSSRYLVKRTGEKVFLECVQDMDHENMFWYRQDPGLGLRLIYFSYDVKMKEKGDIPEGYSVSREKKERFSLILESASTNQTSMYLCASSPGLLSYNEQFFGPGTRLTVL.

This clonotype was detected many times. CDR3 amino acids: CASSLIGINEKLFF. CDR3 bases: TGTGCCAGCAGTTTGATCGGGATCAATGAAAAACTGTTTTTT. J is TRBJ1-4 and V is TRBV27; no reliable D call. CDR3 length: 14 residues. V was cut by 3 bases and J by 5 bases, with 10 bases left in between. Germline CDR1 MNHEY, CDR2 SMNVEV (reference sequence).